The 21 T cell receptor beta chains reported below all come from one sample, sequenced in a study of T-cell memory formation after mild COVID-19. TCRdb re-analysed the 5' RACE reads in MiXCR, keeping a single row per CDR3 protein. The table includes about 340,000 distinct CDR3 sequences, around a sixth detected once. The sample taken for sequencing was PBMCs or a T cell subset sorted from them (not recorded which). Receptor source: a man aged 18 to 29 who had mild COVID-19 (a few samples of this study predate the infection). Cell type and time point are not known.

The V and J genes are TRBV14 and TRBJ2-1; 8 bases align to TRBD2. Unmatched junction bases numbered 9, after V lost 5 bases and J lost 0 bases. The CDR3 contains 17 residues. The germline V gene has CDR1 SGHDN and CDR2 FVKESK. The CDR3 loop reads CASSSYSGAYSYNEQFF. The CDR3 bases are TGTGCCAGCAGCAGTTATAGCGGGGCCTACTCCTACAATGAGCAGTTCTTC. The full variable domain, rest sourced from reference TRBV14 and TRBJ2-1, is EAGVTQFPSHSVIEKGQTVTLRCDPISGHDNLYWYRRVMGKEIKFLLHFVKESKQDESGMPNNRFLAERTGGTYSTLKVQPAELEDSGVYFCASSSYSGAYSYNEQFFGPGTRLTVL.

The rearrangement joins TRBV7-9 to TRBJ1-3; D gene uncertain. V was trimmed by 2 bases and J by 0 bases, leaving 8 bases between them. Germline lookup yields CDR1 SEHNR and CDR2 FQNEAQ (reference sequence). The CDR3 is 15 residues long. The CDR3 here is CASSLSHGSGNTIYF. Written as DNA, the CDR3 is TGTGCCAGCAGCTTATCCCACGGCTCTGGAAACACCATATATTTT. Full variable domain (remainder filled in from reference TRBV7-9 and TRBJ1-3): DTGVSQNPRHKITKRGQNVTFRCDPISEHNRLYWYRQTLGQGPEFLTYFQNEAQLEKSRLLSDRFSAERPKGSFSTLEIQRTEQGDSAMYLCASSLSHGSGNTIYFGEGSWLTVV.

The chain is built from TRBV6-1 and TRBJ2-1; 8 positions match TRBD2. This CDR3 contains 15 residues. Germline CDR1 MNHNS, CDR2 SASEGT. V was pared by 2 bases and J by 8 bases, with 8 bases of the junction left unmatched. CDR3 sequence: CASSELLAVGDEQFF. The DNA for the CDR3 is TGTGCCAGCAGTGAATTACTAGCGGTGGGTGATGAGCAGTTCTTC.

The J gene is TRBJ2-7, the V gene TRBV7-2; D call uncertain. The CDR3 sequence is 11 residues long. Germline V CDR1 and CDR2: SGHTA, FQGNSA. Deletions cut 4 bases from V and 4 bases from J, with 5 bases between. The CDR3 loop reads CASSSMYEQYF. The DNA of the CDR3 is TGTGCCAGCAGCTCTATGTACGAGCAGTACTTC.

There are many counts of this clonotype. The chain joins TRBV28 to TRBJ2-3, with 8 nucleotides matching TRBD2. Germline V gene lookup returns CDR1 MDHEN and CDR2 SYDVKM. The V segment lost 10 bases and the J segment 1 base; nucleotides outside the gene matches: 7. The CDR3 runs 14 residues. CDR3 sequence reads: CATGGAGGTDTQYF. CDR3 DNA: TGTGCCACCGGGGGGGCGGGTGGCACAGATACGCAGTATTTT.

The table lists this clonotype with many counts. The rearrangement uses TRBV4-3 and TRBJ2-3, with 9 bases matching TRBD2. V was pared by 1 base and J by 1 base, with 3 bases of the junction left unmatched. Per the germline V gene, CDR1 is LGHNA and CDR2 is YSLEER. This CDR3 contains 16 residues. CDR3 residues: CASSQAPSGGTDTQYF. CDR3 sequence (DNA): TGCGCCAGCAGCCAAGCACCTAGCGGGGGCACAGATACGCAGTATTTT.

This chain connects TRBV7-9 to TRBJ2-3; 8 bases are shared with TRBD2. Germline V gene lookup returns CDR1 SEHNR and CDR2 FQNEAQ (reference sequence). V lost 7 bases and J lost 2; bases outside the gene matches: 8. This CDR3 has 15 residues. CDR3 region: CASTGGATYTDTQYF. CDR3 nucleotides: TGTGCCAGCACCGGGGGGGCCACCTACACAGATACGCAGTATTTT.

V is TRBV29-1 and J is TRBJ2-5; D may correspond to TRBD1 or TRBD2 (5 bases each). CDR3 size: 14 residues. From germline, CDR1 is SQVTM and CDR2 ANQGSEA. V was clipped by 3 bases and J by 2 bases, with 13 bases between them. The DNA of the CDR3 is TGCAGCGTTGATCCAGGGTGGGGGCAAGAGACCCAGTACTTC. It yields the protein CSVDPGWGQETQYF.

The CDR3 nucleotides read TGTGCCAGCAGCGTTCGGACAGGTGGCGAGCAGTACTTC. This encodes CASSVRTGGEQYF. The gene calls are TRBV9 and TRBJ2-7; 7 nucleotides agree with TRBD1. Germline values: CDR1 SGDLS, CDR2 YYNGEE. J was trimmed by 6 bases and V by 2 bases; bases with no gene match: 5. CDR3 length: 13 residues.

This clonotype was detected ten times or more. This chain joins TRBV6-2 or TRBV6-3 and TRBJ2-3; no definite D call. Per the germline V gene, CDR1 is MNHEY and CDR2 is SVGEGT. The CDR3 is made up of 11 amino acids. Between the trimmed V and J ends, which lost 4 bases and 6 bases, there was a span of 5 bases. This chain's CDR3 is CASSWPDTQYF. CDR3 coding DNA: TGTGCCAGCAGTTGGCCCGATACGCAGTATTTT.

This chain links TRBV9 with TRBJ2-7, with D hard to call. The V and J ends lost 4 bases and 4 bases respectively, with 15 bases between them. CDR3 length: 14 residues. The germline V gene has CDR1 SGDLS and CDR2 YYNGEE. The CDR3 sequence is CASSPESPNYEQYF. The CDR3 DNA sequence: TGTGCCAGCAGCCCAGAGAGTCCCAATTACGAGCAGTACTTC. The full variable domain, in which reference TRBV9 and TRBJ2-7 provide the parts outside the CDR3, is DSGVTQTPKHLITATGQRVTLRCSPRSGDLSVYWYQQSLDQGLQFLIQYYNGEERAKGNILERFSAQQFPDLHSELNLSSLELGDSALYFCASSPESPNYEQYFGPGTRLTVT.

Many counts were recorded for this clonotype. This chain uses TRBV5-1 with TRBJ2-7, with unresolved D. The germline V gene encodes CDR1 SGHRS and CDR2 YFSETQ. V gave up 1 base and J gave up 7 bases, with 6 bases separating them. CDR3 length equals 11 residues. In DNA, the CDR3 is TGCGCCAGCAGCTTGTTCACAGAGCAGTACTTC. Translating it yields CASSLFTEQYF.

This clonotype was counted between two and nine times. CDR3 in amino acids: CSVPGNTIYF. CDR3 DNA sequence: TGCAGCGTCCCAGGGAACACCATATATTTT. The gene calls are TRBV29-1 and TRBJ1-3; the D gene is possibly TRBD1 (5 bases). There are 10 residues in the CDR3. Between the trimmed V and J ends, which lost 6 bases and 7 bases, there was a span of 7 bases. CDR1 and CDR2 from the germline V gene are SQVTM and ANQGSEA.

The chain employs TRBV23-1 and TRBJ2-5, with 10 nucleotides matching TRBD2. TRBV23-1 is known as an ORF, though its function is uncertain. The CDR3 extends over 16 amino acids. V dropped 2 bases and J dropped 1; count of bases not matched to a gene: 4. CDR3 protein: CASSQRLAGAQETQYF. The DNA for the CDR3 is TGCGCCAGCAGTCAACGGCTAGCGGGGGCCCAAGAGACCCAGTACTTC.

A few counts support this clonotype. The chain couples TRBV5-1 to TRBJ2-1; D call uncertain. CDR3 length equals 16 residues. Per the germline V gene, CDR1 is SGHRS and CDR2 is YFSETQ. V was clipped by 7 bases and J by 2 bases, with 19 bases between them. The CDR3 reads CASATGTLGTYNEQFF. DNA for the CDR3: TGCGCCAGCGCTACTGGAACCCTAGGGACCTACAATGAGCAGTTCTTC. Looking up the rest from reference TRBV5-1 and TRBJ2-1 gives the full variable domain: KAGVTQTPRYLIKTRGQQVTLSCSPISGHRSVSWYQQTPGQGLQFLFEYFSETQRNKGNFPGRFSGRQFSNSRSEMNVSTLELGDSALYLCASATGTLGTYNEQFFGPGTRLTVL.

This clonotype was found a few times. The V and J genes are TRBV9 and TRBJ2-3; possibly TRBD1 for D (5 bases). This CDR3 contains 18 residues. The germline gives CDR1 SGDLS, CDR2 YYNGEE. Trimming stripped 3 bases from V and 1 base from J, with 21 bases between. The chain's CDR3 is CASSARGGEEYGTDTQYF. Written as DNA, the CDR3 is TGTGCCAGCAGCGCTAGGGGCGGCGAGGAATACGGCACAGATACGCAGTATTTT.

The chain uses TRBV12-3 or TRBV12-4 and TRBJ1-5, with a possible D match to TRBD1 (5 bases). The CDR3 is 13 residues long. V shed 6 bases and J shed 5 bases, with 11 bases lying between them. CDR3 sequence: CASRLTGDQPQHF. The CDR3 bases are TGTGCCAGCAGACTGACGGGGGATCAGCCCCAGCATTTT.

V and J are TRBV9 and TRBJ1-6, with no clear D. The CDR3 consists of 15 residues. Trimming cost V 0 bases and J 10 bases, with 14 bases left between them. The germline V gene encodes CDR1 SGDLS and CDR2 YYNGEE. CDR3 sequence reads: CASSVAWSLDSPLHF. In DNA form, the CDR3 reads TGTGCCAGCAGCGTAGCGTGGTCACTGGACTCACCCCTCCACTTT.

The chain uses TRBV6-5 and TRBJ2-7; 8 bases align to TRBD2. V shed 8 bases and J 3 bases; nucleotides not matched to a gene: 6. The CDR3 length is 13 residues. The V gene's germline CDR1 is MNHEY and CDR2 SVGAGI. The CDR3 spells CASAGGAYYEQYF. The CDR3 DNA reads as TGTGCCAGCGCGGGGGGAGCCTACTACGAGCAGTACTTC.

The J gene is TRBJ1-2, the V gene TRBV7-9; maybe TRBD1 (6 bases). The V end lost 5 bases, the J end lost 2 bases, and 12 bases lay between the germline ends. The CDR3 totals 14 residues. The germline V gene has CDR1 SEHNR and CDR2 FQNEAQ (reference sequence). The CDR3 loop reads CASSQGGSNYGYTF. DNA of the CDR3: TGTGCCAGCAGCCAAGGGGGGTCCAACTATGGCTACACCTTC.

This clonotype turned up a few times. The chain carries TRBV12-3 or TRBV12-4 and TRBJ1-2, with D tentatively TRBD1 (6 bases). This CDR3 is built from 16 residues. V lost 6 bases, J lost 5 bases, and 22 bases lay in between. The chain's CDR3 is CASSYSGTPRGYGYTF. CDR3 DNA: TGTGCCAGCAGCTATTCCGGGACACCCAGAGGATATGGCTACACCTTC.